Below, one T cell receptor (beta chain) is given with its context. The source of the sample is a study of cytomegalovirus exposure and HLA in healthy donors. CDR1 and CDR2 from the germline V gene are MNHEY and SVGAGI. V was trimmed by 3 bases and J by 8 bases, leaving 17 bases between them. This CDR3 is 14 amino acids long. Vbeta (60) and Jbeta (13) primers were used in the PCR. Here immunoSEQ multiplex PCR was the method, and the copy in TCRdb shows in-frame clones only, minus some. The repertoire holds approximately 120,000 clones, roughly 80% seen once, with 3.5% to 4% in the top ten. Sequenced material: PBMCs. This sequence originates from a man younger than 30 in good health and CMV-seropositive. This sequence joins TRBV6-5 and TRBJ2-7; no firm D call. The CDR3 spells CASSYQKETPQQYF. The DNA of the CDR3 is TGTGCCAGCAGTTATCAAAAGGAGACGCCCCAGCAGTACTTC.